Below, 28 T cell receptor beta chains from the same sample are listed, as sequenced in a study of CD8 T cells in Susac syndrome. Reverse transcription of 0.5 to 1 ug RNA was performed with random hexamers. TCRdb used MiXCR to reprocess the immunoSEQ multiplex PCR reads, holding one entry per CDR3 protein. Of 95,000 to 150,000 distinct CDR3 sequences listed, under 96% are singletons. Sequencing was performed on CD4+ T cells from PBMCs. These receptors were obtained from a human donor with Susac syndrome.

The chain uses TRBV15 and TRBJ2-7; D is possibly TRBD2 (6 bases). The germline gives CDR1 LNHNV, CDR2 YYDKDF (reference sequence). V was clipped by 0 bases and J by 7 bases, with 19 bases between them. The CDR3 loop spans 16 amino acids. The CDR3 coding sequence is TGTGCCACCAGCAGAGATCGCTGGACGGGAGAAGGTGAGCAGTACTTC. This codes for CATSRDRWTGEGEQYF.

The chain combines TRBV29-1 with TRBJ1-2; D might be TRBD1 (5 bases). The CDR3 is made up of 11 amino acids. Germline V gene data show CDR1 as SQVTM and CDR2 as ANQGSEA. V gave up 6 bases and J gave up 6 bases, with 11 bases separating them. In DNA, the CDR3 is TGCAGCGTGGGGGGGATCGATGGCTACACCTTC. Its protein is CSVGGIDGYTF. Full variable domain (missing parts from reference TRBV29-1 and TRBJ1-2): SAVISQKPSRDICQRGTSLTIQCQVDSQVTMMFWYRQQPGQSLTLIATANQGSEATYESGFVIDKFPISRPNLTFSTLTVSNMSPEDSSIYLCSVGGIDGYTFGSGTRLTVV.

The rearrangement links TRBV20-1 to TRBJ2-3, with D tentatively TRBD2 (5 bases). The V end lost 6 bases, the J end lost 0 bases, and 7 bases lay between the germline ends. Germline V gene lookup returns CDR1 DFQATT and CDR2 SNEGSKA (reference sequence). CDR3 length equals 12 residues. This CDR3 is CSAQRSTDTQYF. CDR3 nucleotides: TGCAGTGCACAGCGGAGCACAGATACGCAGTATTTT.

The chain employs TRBV4-1 and TRBJ2-5; perhaps TRBD1 as D (5 bases). The CDR3 is 16 residues long. Germline V gives CDR1 MGHRA, CDR2 YSYEKL. The ends were cut back, 2 bases at V and 2 bases at J, with 15 bases in the middle. CDR3 region: CASSQQAGMGQETQYF. CDR3 DNA: TGCGCCAGCAGCCAACAGGCAGGGATGGGTCAAGAGACCCAGTACTTC.

This chain connects TRBV29-1 to TRBJ2-6; D might be TRBD1 (6 bases). Germline loops: CDR1 SQVTM, CDR2 ANQGSEA. The V end was cut by 6 bases, the J end by 1 base, with 13 bases between. CDR3 length: 15 amino acids. The CDR3 loop is CSVPTTGSGANVLTF. The CDR3 DNA reads TGCAGCGTCCCGACTACAGGGTCTGGGGCCAACGTCCTGACTTTC.

This chain connects TRBV4-1 to TRBJ1-3; TRBD1 matches 9 bases. CDR1 MGHRA and CDR2 YSYEKL come from the germline V gene. The CDR3 runs to 17 residues. The junction had 7 bases not matched to a gene; V was cut back by 4 bases and J by 0 bases. The CDR3 DNA reads TGCGCCAGCAGCCCCATCACAGGGGGCTTCTCTGGAAACACCATATATTTT. It codes for CASSPITGGFSGNTIYF.

V gene TRBV20-1 combines with J gene TRBJ2-1; 8 nucleotides agree with TRBD1. Germline CDR1 and CDR2: DFQATT and SNEGSKA (reference sequence). The junction had 8 bases not matched to a gene; V was cut back by 8 bases and J by 8 bases. The CDR3 runs to 12 residues. The chain's CDR3 is CSPAQGEDEQFF. Written as DNA, the CDR3 is TGCAGTCCTGCACAGGGGGAAGATGAGCAGTTCTTC.

Here the CDR3 reads CAWREFGTLAVGLYNEQFF. The CDR3 nucleotides read TGTGCCTGGAGGGAGTTTGGTACCCTAGCGGTAGGGTTATACAATGAGCAGTTCTTC. The chain is built from TRBV30 and TRBJ2-1, with TRBD2 identical over 7 bases. Germline CDR1 reads GTSNPN; CDR2 reads SVGIG (reference sequence). The CDR3 has 19 residues. J lost 4 bases, V lost 3 bases, and 21 bases had no gene match.

The rearrangement uses TRBV12-3 or TRBV12-4 and TRBJ2-3, with 11 bases that match TRBD2. This CDR3 spans 14 amino acids. The junction had 2 bases not matched to a gene; V was cut back by 6 bases and J by 3 bases. The CDR3 spells CASRPSGRTDTQYF. Written as DNA, the CDR3 is TGTGCCAGCAGACCTAGCGGGAGGACAGATACGCAGTATTTT.

This chain joins TRBV28 and TRBJ2-3; either TRBD1 or TRBD2 may fit D (5 bases each). This CDR3 is built from 13 residues. Germline V CDR1 and CDR2: MDHEN, SYDVKM. V was shortened by 9 bases and J by 1 base, with 11 bases between the two germline ends. CDR3 residues: CASTGPGTDTQYF. The CDR3 nucleotides read TGTGCCAGTACGGGGCCCGGCACAGATACGCAGTATTTT.

The chain recombines TRBV30 with TRBJ1-5, with a tentative D call TRBD1 (5 bases). Trimming left V 0 bases short and J 6 bases short, with 9 bases between. The CDR3 contains 13 residues. Looked up from germline, CDR1 is GTSNPN and CDR2 is SVGIG (reference sequence). CDR3 residues: CAWSVIGGQPQHF. As DNA, the CDR3 is TGTGCCTGGAGTGTAATCGGGGGTCAGCCCCAGCATTTT.

The sample holds one count of this clonotype. The chain recombines TRBV6-6 with TRBJ1-2; 7 bases agree with TRBD1. The CDR3 is made up of 14 amino acids. In germline, CDR1 is MNHNY, CDR2 SVGAGI (reference sequence). J gave up 5 bases and V 4 bases, and 7 bases lay outside the gene matches. The CDR3 DNA is TGTGCCAGCAGTTTGGAGGGGGCTGAATATGGCTACACCTTC. Its translation: CASSLEGAEYGYTF.

The chain carries TRBV9 and TRBJ2-3; D is undetermined. V was pared by 0 bases and J by 1 base, with 6 bases between. Looked up from germline, CDR1 is SGDLS and CDR2 is YYNGEE. This CDR3 spans 14 amino acids. The CDR3 sequence is CASSVGEGTDTQYF. CDR3 nucleotide sequence: TGTGCCAGCAGCGTAGGCGAGGGCACAGATACGCAGTATTTT.

This chain links TRBV25-1 with TRBJ2-7, with D possibly being TRBD1 or TRBD2 (5 bases each). Trimming pared 7 bases from V and 4 bases from J, leaving 17 bases between. This CDR3 is built from 14 residues. CDR1 and CDR2 from the germline V gene are MGHDK and SYGVNS. CDR3: CASNSGTGVYEQYF. CDR3 bases: TGTGCCAGCAATTCCGGGACCGGGGTTTACGAGCAGTACTTC.

The chain links TRBV14 to TRBJ2-5, with D unclear. The CDR3 contains 13 residues. CDR1 SGHDN and CDR2 FVKESK come from the germline V gene. Trimming pared 4 bases from V and 5 bases from J, leaving 11 bases between. In DNA, the CDR3 is TGTGCCAGCAGCCCTATCTGGGCGGAGACCCAGTACTTC. Translating gives CASSPIWAETQYF.

The chain combines TRBV29-1 with TRBJ1-2; 9 bases are a match to TRBD1. V was clipped by 3 bases and J by 8 bases; unmatched bases: 7. The CDR3 has 13 amino acids. Germline CDR1 SQVTM, CDR2 ANQGSEA. CDR3 sequence reads: CSVEGTGRQGYTF. As DNA, the CDR3 is TGCAGCGTTGAGGGGACAGGGCGTCAGGGCTACACCTTC.

The chain has TRBV20-1 and TRBJ2-4; tentatively, D is TRBD2 (6 bases). The V and J ends lost 5 bases and 8 bases respectively, with 13 bases between them. The CDR3 is 12 amino acids. In germline, CDR1 is DFQATT, CDR2 SNEGSKA (reference sequence). The CDR3 region has the DNA TGCAGTGCTGACCAGGAGGGGCACATTCAGTACTTC. Translating it yields CSADQEGHIQYF.

The genes are TRBV5-1 and TRBJ1-1; D remains ambiguous. CDR3 length: 15 residues. Trimming removed 0 bases at V and 1 base at J, with 10 bases between. Germline V gives CDR1 SGHRS, CDR2 YFSETQ. The CDR3 region is CASSLVADANTEAFF. The CDR3 DNA reads as TGCGCCAGCAGCTTGGTGGCTGATGCGAACACTGAAGCTTTCTTT.

The rearrangement joins TRBV3-1 to TRBJ1-1; the match to TRBD1 covers 7 bases. With V trimmed by 5 bases and J by 1 base, 4 bases remained unmatched. CDR1 and CDR2 from the germline V gene are LGHDT and YNNKEL (reference sequence). The CDR3 runs to 14 residues. The CDR3 here is CASSLGQKNTEAFF. In DNA, the CDR3 is TGTGCCAGCAGCTTGGGACAGAAGAACACTGAAGCTTTCTTT.

The chain combines TRBV5-4 with TRBJ1-1, with 11 bases aligning to TRBD1. Per the germline V gene, CDR1 is SGHNT and CDR2 is YYREEE (reference sequence). With V trimmed by 5 bases and J by 5 bases, 11 bases remained unmatched. This CDR3 has 16 residues. The CDR3 loop is CASRDPRTGGWTEAFF. The CDR3 coding sequence is TGTGCCAGCAGAGACCCAAGGACAGGGGGCTGGACTGAAGCTTTCTTT.

The rearrangement links TRBV20-1 to TRBJ2-3; 16 bases match TRBD2. Losses at the gene ends were 5 bases for V and 1 base for J; bases not matched to a gene: 9. The CDR3 loop spans 18 amino acids. The germline gives CDR1 DFQATT, CDR2 SNEGSKA (reference sequence). In DNA form, the CDR3 reads TGCAGTGCTTCCGGGACTAGCGGGAGGGCCTGGGGCACAGATACGCAGTATTTT. Translation: CSASGTSGRAWGTDTQYF.

The V gene is TRBV24-1, the J gene TRBJ2-7; the D gene could be TRBD1 or TRBD2 (5 bases each). V was cut by 4 bases and J by 3 bases, with 12 bases left in between. The CDR3 length is 14 residues. Germline values: CDR1 KGHDR, CDR2 SFDVKD. CDR3 sequence: CATSDPGPNYEQYF. The CDR3, as DNA: TGTGCCACCAGTGACCCGGGACCCAACTACGAGCAGTACTTC.

Only one count was recorded for this clonotype. The gene calls are TRBV20-1 and TRBJ1-4, with no clear D. The V gene lost 6 bases and the J gene lost 5 bases, with 16 bases spanning the gap. Germline values: CDR1 DFQATT, CDR2 SNEGSKA (reference sequence). The length of the CDR3 is 14 residues. This CDR3 is CSAVGREGNEKLFF. DNA for the CDR3: TGCAGTGCAGTCGGGCGCGAAGGGAATGAAAAACTGTTTTTT.

The V gene is TRBV10-3, the J gene TRBJ1-5; no firm D call. Germline CDR1 is ENHRY and CDR2 is SYGVKD. The length of the CDR3 is 14 residues. V shed 0 bases and J shed 5 bases, with 8 bases lying between them. CDR3 DNA: TGTGCCATCAGTGAGTCGCGGGGTGATCAGCCCCAGCATTTT. This codes for CAISESRGDQPQHF.

This clonotype showed up just once. The V call is TRBV10-3, the J call TRBJ1-1; D is unresolved. The CDR3 length is 14 residues. CDR1 is ENHRY and CDR2 is SYGVKD in the germline V gene. The V and J ends lost 7 bases and 1 base respectively, with 13 bases between them. The CDR3 reads CAITSQPTNTEAFF. DNA of the CDR3: TGTGCCATCACATCTCAGCCGACGAACACTGAAGCTTTCTTT.

V is TRBV29-1 and J is TRBJ1-1; 7 bases map to TRBD1. This CDR3 has 14 amino acids. V gave up 7 bases and J gave up 0 bases; unmatched junction bases: 8. Germline V gene lookup returns CDR1 SQVTM and CDR2 ANQGSEA. CDR3 nucleotide sequence: TGCAGCGGTAGTACAGGGGTCATGAACACTGAAGCTTTCTTT. Its protein is CSGSTGVMNTEAFF.

The chain links TRBV6-5 to TRBJ2-7; D is uncertain. Germline-derived CDR1 and CDR2 are MNHEY and SVGAGI. CDR3 size: 11 residues. The V end lost 5 bases, the J end lost 2 bases, and 4 bases lay between the germline ends. The CDR3 loop reads CASSGPYEQYF. The CDR3 nucleotides are TGTGCCAGCAGTGGGCCCTACGAGCAGTACTTC.

This chain joins TRBV5-1 and TRBJ2-1; D gene uncertain. Trimming removed 1 base from V and 8 bases from J, with 4 bases in between. The CDR3 runs 11 residues. Germline values: CDR1 SGHRS, CDR2 YFSETQ. CDR3 nucleotide sequence: TGCGCCAGCAGCTTGTTGGATGAGCAGTTCTTC. It specifies CASSLLDEQFF.